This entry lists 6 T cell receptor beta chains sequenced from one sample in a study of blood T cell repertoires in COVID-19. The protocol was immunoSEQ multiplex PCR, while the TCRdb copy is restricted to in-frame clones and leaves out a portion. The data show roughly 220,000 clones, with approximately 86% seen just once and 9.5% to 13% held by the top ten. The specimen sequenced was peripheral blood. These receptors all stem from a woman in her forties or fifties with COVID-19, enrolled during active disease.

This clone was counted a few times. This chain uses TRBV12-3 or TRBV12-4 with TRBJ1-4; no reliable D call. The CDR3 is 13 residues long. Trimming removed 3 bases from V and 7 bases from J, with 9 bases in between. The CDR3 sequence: CASSLAGTEKLFF. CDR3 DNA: TGTGCCAGCAGTTTGGCAGGTACTGAAAAACTGTTTTTT.

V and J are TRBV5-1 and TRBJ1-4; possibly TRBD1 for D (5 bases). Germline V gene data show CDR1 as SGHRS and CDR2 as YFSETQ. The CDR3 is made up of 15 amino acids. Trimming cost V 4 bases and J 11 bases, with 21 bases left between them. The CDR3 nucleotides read TGCGCCAGCAGCCCCTCCGGGGGAGGGACGGCTAAACTGTTTTTT. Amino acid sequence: CASSPSGGGTAKLFF.

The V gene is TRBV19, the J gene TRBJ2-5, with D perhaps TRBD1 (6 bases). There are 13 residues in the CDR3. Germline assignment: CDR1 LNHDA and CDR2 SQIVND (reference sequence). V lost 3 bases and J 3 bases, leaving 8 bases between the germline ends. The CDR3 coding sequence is TGTGCCAGTAGTATGAACAGGGAAGAGACCCAGTACTTC. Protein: CASSMNREETQYF.

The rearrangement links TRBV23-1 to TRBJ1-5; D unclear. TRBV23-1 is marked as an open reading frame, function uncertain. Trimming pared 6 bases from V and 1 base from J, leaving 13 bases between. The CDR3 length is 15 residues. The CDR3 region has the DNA TGCGCCAGCAGGGAAACCCGGGGAAGCAATCAGCCCCAGCATTTT. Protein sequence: CASRETRGSNQPQHF.

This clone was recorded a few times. CDR3 in DNA: TGCGCCAGCAGCCATGACATTACAACTAATGAAAAACTGTTTTTT. Its protein product is CASSHDITTNEKLFF. The chain links TRBV4-3 to TRBJ1-4; D ambiguous. Trimming removed 3 bases at V and 0 bases at J, with 8 bases between. Germline V gives CDR1 LGHNA, CDR2 YSLEER. The CDR3 length is 15 residues.

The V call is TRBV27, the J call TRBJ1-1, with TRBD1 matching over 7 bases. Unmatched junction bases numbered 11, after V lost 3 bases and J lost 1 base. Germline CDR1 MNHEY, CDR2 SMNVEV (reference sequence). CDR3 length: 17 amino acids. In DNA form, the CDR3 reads TGTGCCAGCAGTTTCACCAACGACAGGGCGGAGAACACTGAAGCTTTCTTT. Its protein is CASSFTNDRAENTEAFF.